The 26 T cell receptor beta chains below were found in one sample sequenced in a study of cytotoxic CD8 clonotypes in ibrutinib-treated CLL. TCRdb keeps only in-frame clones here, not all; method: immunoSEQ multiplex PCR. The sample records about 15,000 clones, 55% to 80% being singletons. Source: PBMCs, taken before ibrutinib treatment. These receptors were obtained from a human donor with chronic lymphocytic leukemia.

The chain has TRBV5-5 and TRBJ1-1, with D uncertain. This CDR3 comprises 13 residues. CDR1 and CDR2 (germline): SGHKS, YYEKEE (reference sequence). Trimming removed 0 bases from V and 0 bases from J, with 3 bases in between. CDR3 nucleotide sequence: TGTGCCAGCAGCTTGGGAGTGAACACTGAAGCTTTCTTT. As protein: CASSLGVNTEAFF. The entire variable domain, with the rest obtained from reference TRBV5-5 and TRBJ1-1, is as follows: DAGVTQSPTHLIKTRGQQVTLRCSPISGHKSVSWYQQVLGQGPQFIFQYYEKEERGRGNFPDRFSARQFPNYSSELNVNALLLGDSALYLCASSLGVNTEAFFGQGTRLTVV.

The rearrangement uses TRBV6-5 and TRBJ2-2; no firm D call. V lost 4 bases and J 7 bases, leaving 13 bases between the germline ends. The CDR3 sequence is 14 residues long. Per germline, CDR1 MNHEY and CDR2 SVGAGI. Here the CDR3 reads CASSFTGPGGELFF. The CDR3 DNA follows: TGTGCCAGCAGTTTCACGGGTCCGGGCGGGGAGCTGTTTTTT.

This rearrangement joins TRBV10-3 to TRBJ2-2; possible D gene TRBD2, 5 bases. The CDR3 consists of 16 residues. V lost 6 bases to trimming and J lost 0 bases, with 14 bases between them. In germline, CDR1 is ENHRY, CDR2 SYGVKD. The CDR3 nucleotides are TGTGCCATCAGAGGTCTGAGCGGAGCGAACACCGGGGAGCTGTTTTTT. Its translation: CAIRGLSGANTGELFF.

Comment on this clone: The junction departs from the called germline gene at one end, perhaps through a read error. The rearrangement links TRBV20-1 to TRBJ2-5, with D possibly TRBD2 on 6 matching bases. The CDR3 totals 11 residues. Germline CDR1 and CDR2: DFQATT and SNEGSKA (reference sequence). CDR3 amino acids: CSASGREAQYF. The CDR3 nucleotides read TGCAGTGCTAGCGGGAGAGAGGCCCAGTACTTC.

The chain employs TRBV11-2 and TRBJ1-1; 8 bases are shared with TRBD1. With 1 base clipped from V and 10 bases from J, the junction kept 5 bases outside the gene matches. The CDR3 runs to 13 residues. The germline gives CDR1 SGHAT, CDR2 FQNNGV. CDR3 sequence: CASSLGGTGGAFF. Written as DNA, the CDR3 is TGTGCCAGCAGCTTAGGTGGGACAGGAGGAGCTTTCTTT.

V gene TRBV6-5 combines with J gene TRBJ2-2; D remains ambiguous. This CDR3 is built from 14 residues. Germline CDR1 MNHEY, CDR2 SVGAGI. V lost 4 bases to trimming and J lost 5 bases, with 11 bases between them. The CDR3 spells CASSWGSLTGELFF. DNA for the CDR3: TGTGCCAGCAGTTGGGGTAGCTTGACCGGGGAGCTGTTTTTT.

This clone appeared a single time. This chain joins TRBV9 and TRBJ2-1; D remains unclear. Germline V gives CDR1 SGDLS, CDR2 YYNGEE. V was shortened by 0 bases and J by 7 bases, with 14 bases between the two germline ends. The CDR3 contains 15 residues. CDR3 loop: CASSVVSPPGNEQFF. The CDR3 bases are TGTGCCAGCAGCGTAGTTAGCCCCCCTGGTAATGAGCAGTTCTTC.

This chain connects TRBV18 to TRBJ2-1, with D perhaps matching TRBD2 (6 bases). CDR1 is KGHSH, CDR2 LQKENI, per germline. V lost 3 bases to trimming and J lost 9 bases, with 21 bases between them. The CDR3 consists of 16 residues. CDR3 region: CASSPREVGRWVEQFF. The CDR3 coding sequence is TGTGCCAGCTCACCCCGCGAAGTCGGGAGATGGGTTGAGCAGTTCTTC.

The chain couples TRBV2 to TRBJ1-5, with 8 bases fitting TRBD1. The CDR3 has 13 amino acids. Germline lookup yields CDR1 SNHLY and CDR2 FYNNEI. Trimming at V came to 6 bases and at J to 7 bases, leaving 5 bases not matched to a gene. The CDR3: CASSNRGNQPQHF. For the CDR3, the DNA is TGTGCCAGCAGCAACAGGGGGAACCAGCCCCAGCATTTT.

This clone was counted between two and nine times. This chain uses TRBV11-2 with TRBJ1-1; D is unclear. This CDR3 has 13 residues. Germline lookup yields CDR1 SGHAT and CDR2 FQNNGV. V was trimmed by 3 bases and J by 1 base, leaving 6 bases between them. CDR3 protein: CASSFLPNTEAFF. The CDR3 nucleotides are TGTGCCAGCAGCTTTCTCCCGAACACTGAAGCTTTCTTT.

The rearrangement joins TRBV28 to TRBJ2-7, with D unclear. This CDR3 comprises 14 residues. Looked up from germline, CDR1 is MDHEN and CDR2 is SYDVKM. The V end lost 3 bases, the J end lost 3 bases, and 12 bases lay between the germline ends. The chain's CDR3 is CASSFGQLGYEQYF. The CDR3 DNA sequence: TGTGCCAGCAGTTTCGGGCAGCTCGGCTACGAGCAGTACTTC.

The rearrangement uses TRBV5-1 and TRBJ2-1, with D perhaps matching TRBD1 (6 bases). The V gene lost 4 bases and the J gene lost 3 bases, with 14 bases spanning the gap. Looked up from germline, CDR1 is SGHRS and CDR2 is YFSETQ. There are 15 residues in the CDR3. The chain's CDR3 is CASSATGSYYNEQFF. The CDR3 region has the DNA TGCGCCAGCAGCGCTACAGGGAGCTACTACAATGAGCAGTTCTTC.

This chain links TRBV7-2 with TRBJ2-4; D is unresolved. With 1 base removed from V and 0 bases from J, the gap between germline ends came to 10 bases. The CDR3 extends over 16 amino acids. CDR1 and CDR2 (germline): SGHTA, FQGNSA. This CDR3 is CASSLGVDVAKNIQYF. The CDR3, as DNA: TGTGCCAGCAGCTTAGGAGTTGACGTAGCCAAAAACATTCAGTACTTC.

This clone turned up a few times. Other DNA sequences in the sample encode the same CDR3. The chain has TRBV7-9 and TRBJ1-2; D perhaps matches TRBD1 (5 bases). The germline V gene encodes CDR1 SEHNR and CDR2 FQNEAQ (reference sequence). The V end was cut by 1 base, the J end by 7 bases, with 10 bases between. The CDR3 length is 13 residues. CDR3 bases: TGTGCCAGCAGCTTAGGCCAGGGAGGTGGCTACACCTTC. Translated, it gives CASSLGQGGGYTF.

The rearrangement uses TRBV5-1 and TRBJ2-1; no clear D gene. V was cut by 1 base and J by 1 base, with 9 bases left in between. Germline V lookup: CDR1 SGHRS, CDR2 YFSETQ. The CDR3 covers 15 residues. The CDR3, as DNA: TGCGCCAGCAGCTTGCTACTGCTGTCCTACAATGAGCAGTTCTTC. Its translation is CASSLLLLSYNEQFF.

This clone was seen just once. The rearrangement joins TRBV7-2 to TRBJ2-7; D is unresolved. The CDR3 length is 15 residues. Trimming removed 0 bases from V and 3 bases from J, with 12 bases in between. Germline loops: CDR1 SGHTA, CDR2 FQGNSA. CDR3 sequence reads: CASSLAFRALYEQYF. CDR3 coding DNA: TGTGCCAGCAGCTTAGCATTTAGGGCCCTCTACGAGCAGTACTTC. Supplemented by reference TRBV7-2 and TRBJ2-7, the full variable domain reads GAGVSQSPSNKVTEKGKDVELRCDPISGHTALYWYRQSLGQGLEFLIYFQGNSAPDKSGLPSDRFSAERTGGSVSTLTIQRTQQEDSAVYLCASSLAFRALYEQYFGPGTRLTVT.

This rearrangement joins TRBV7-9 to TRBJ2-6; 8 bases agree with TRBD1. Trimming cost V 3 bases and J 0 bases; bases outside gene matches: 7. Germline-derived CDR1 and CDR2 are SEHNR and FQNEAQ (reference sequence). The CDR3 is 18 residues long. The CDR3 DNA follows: TGTGCCAGCAGCTTCATAGGACAGGGTTTCTCTGGGGCCAACGTCCTGACTTTC. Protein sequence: CASSFIGQGFSGANVLTF.

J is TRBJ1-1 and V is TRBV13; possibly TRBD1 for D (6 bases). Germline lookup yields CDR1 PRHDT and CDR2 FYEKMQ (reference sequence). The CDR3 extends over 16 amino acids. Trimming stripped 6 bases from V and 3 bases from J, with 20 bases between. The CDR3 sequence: CASSDVGGVFYTEAFF. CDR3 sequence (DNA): TGTGCCAGCAGTGACGTCGGGGGCGTTTTCTACACTGAAGCTTTCTTT.

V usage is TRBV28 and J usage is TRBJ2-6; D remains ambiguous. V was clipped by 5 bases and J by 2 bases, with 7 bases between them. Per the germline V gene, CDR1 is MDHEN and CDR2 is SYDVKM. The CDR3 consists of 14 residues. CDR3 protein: CASSEFTGANVLTF. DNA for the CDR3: TGTGCCAGCAGTGAATTCACTGGGGCCAACGTCCTGACTTTC.

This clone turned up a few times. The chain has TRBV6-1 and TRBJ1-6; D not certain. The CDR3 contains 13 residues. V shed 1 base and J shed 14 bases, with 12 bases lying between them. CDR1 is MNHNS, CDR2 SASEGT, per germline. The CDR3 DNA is TGTGCCAGCAGTGAAGGGCTTGGAACTACCCTCCACTTT. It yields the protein CASSEGLGTTLHF.

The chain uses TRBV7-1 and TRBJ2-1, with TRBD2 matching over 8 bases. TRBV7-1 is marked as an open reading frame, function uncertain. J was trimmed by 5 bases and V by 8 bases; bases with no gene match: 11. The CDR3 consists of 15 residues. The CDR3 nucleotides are TGTGCCAGCGCTGACTCACTAGCGGCCCACAATGAGCAGTTCTTC. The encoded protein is CASADSLAAHNEQFF.

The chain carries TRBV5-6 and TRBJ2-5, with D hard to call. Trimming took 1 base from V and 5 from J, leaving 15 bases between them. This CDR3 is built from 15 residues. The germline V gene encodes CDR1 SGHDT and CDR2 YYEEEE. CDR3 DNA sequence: TGTGCCAGCAGCTTGTCCCGAGGCTTCGGGGAGACCCAGTACTTC. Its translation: CASSLSRGFGETQYF.

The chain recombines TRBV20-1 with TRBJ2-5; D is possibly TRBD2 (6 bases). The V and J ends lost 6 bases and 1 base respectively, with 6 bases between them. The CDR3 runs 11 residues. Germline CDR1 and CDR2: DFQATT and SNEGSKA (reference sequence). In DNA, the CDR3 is TGCAGTGCCGGGGGCCAAGAGACCCAGTACTTC. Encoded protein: CSAGGQETQYF.

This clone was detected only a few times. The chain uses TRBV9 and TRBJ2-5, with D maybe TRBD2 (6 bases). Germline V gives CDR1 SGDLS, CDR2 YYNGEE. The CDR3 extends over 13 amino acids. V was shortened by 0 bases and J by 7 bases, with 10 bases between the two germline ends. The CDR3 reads CASSVEGGRTQYF. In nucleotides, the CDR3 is TGTGCCAGCAGCGTAGAAGGAGGGAGGACCCAGTACTTC.

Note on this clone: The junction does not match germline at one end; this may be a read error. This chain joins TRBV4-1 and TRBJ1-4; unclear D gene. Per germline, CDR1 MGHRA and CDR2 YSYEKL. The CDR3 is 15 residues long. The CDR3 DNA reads TGCGCCAGCAGTCAAGAGCTGGTCCGGGCTGAAAAACTGTTTTTT. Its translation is CASSQELVRAEKLFF.

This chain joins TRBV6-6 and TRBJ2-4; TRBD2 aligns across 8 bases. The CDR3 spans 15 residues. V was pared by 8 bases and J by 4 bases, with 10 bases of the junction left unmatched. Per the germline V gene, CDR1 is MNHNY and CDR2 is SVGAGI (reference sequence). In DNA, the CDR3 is TGTGCCAGCGGCCCGGAGGCGGGGGGAAAAAACATTCAGTACTTC. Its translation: CASGPEAGGKNIQYF.